Below are 30 T cell receptor beta chains sequenced from a single sample in a study of T-cell reconstitution after alpha-beta-depleted transplantation in children. As it was prepared, the TCRbeta library received unique molecular identifiers. One entry per CDR3 protein results from TCRdb running MiXCR on the PCR reads. Of about 610,000 distinct CDR3 sequences listed, about 10% are singletons. The sequenced sample was PBMCs from the stem cell graft donor, obtained from the stem cell graft. These receptor sequences come from a human donor who donated a stem cell graft to a child with acute myeloid leukemia.

This clonotype has ten or more counts. The V call is TRBV6-5, the J call TRBJ1-1; TRBD1 aligns across 8 bases. CDR3 length: 14 residues. Germline V gene lookup returns CDR1 MNHEY and CDR2 SVGAGI. Trimming at V came to 8 bases and at J to 1 base, leaving 6 bases not matched to a gene. The CDR3 DNA reads TGTGCCAGCGGACAGGGCAATTGGAACACTGAAGCTTTCTTT. Translating gives CASGQGNWNTEAFF.

This clonotype was recorded a few times. The V gene is TRBV7-6, the J gene TRBJ2-1; TRBD2 matches at 13 bases. The CDR3 contains 22 residues. CDR1 is SGHVS, CDR2 FNYEAQ, per germline. Trimming cost V 4 bases and J 4 bases; bases outside gene matches: 22. CDR3 bases: TGTGCCAGCAGCTCGCAACTAGGGGAACCGCGGACTAGCGGGAGAGAGTACAATGAGCAGTTCTTC. This translates into CASSSQLGEPRTSGREYNEQFF.

This chain joins TRBV9 and TRBJ2-7; D possibly corresponds to TRBD1 (6 bases). Germline values: CDR1 SGDLS, CDR2 YYNGEE. The CDR3 is 15 amino acids. The ends were cut back, 0 bases at V and 7 bases at J, with 17 bases in the middle. DNA of the CDR3: TGTGCCAGCAGCGTAGCTGCAGGGGCTACGAAGGAGCAGTACTTC. Translation gives CASSVAAGATKEQYF.

This clonotype has only a few counts. This sequence joins TRBV4-2 and TRBJ2-2; D assignment may be TRBD1 or TRBD2 (6 bases each). The V gene's germline CDR1 is LGHNA and CDR2 YNFKEQ. The CDR3 is 19 residues long. V lost 0 bases and J lost 2, with 19 bases in between. This chain's CDR3 is CASSQDGVRRGANTGELFF. DNA of the CDR3: TGTGCCAGCAGCCAAGATGGTGTGCGGAGGGGGGCAAACACCGGGGAGCTGTTTTTT.

At least ten counts were recorded for this clonotype. The chain uses TRBV4-2 and TRBJ1-4, with 7 bases identical to TRBD1. Germline CDR1 reads LGHNA; CDR2 reads YNFKEQ. This CDR3 is built from 16 residues. J was trimmed by 4 bases and V by 3 bases; bases with no gene match: 8. The CDR3 DNA follows: TGTGCCAGCAGCCAGGCGACCGGGACAGATAATGAAAAACTGTTTTTT. This gives the protein CASSQATGTDNEKLFF.

This clonotype was detected many times. The chain uses TRBV6-5 and TRBJ1-6, with D hard to call. Per germline, CDR1 MNHEY and CDR2 SVGAGI. Trimming removed 8 bases from V and 10 bases from J, with 15 bases in between. This CDR3 region has 13 residues. The CDR3 sequence is CASQRAIGSPLHF. The CDR3 DNA is TGTGCCAGCCAGAGGGCGATAGGGTCACCCCTCCACTTT.

This clonotype turned up a few times. The V and J genes are TRBV20-1 and TRBJ2-2, with 7 bases matching TRBD1. The germline V gene encodes CDR1 DFQATT and CDR2 SNEGSKA (reference sequence). The CDR3 consists of 18 residues. J gave up 0 bases and V 0 bases, and 10 bases lay outside the gene matches. Here the CDR3 DNA reads TGCAGTGCTAGAGATCGAAGACAGGGCTTAACGAACACCGGGGAGCTGTTTTTT. It encodes CSARDRRQGLTNTGELFF.

In this sample, this clonotype turned up many times. This rearrangement joins TRBV4-3 to TRBJ1-1; the match to TRBD1 covers 9 bases. V lost 4 bases, J lost 5 bases, and 5 bases stayed unmatched. Germline CDR1 reads LGHNA; CDR2 reads YSLEER. The CDR3 is 14 amino acids. Here the CDR3 reads CASSPDRGRTEAFF. The CDR3 DNA follows: TGCGCCAGCAGCCCGGACAGGGGAAGGACTGAAGCTTTCTTT.

This clonotype was found many times. The V gene is TRBV7-9, the J gene TRBJ2-7; D gene unclear. Germline V gives CDR1 SEHNR, CDR2 FQNEAQ (reference sequence). This CDR3 comprises 13 residues. Trimming left V 5 bases short and J 2 bases short, with 10 bases between. CDR3 residues: CASSAPVTYEQYF. The CDR3 bases are TGTGCCAGCAGCGCACCAGTAACCTACGAGCAGTACTTC.

The V and J genes are TRBV9 and TRBJ2-1; D unresolved. Trimming pared 3 bases from V and 5 bases from J, leaving 15 bases between. CDR1 is SGDLS and CDR2 is YYNGEE in the germline V gene. The CDR3 sequence is 15 residues long. Here the CDR3 DNA reads TGTGCCAGCAGCGCCACTCCCACCTTGAACAATGAGCAGTTCTTC. Translating it yields CASSATPTLNNEQFF.

This clonotype occurred many times. This chain joins TRBV29-1 and TRBJ2-1, with D unresolved. V was trimmed by 4 bases and J by 6 bases, leaving 10 bases between them. Germline V CDR1 and CDR2: SQVTM, ANQGSEA. CDR3 length: 12 amino acids. In nucleotides, the CDR3 is TGCAGCGTTGTATCGACGATCAATGAGCAGTTCTTC. Translating gives CSVVSTINEQFF.

The rearrangement uses TRBV5-1 and TRBJ2-7, with 9 bases matching TRBD2. Germline V CDR1 and CDR2: SGHRS, YFSETQ. CDR3 size: 15 residues. V lost 4 bases and J lost 7; bases outside the gene matches: 12. The CDR3 is CASSAEAAGGLEQYF. The CDR3 nucleotides read TGCGCCAGCAGCGCGGAGGCAGCGGGAGGTTTAGAGCAGTACTTC.

This clonotype was seen at least ten times. This chain links TRBV30 with TRBJ2-1, with a tentative D call TRBD2 (5 bases). There are 12 residues in the CDR3. V shed 2 bases and J shed 5 bases, with 7 bases lying between them. CDR1 GTSNPN and CDR2 SVGIG come from the germline V gene (reference sequence). CDR3 in DNA: TGTGCCTGGAGTTGGAGGAACAATGAGCAGTTCTTC. This gives the protein CAWSWRNNEQFF.

This clonotype appeared a few times. The CDR3 sequence: CASSPRPNRGANTGELFF. CDR3 nucleotide sequence: TGTGCCAGCTCACCACGTCCCAACAGAGGAGCGAACACCGGGGAGCTGTTTTTT. J is TRBJ2-2 and V is TRBV18; D remains ambiguous. Trimming removed 1 base from V and 0 bases from J, with 15 bases in between. This CDR3 spans 18 amino acids. Germline loops: CDR1 KGHSH, CDR2 LQKENI.

The rearrangement joins TRBV6-5 to TRBJ1-5; D call uncertain. Per the germline V gene, CDR1 is MNHEY and CDR2 is SVGAGI. The ends were cut back, 0 bases at V and 9 bases at J, with 9 bases in the middle. CDR3 length: 13 residues. The CDR3 bases are TGTGCCAGCAGTTACTCAAATGCCTGGCCCCAGCATTTT. It codes for CASSYSNAWPQHF.

This chain links TRBV7-9 with TRBJ2-7; D possibly corresponds to TRBD1 (6 bases). V lost 4 bases and J 3 bases, leaving 13 bases between the germline ends. Germline V gene data show CDR1 as SEHNR and CDR2 as FQNEAQ (reference sequence). This CDR3 spans 14 amino acids. Written as DNA, the CDR3 is TGTGCCAGCAGCTCCGGACAGATACGCTACGAGCAGTACTTC. Amino acids: CASSSGQIRYEQYF.

CDR3 in DNA: TGTGCCAGCAGCACGACAGAGCCCGGGGACGGAAACACCATATATTTT. Protein sequence: CASSTTEPGDGNTIYF. This chain joins TRBV12-3 or TRBV12-4 and TRBJ1-3, with D perhaps matching TRBD1 (5 bases). This CDR3 is 16 amino acids long. The V gene lost 6 bases and the J gene lost 4 bases, with 19 bases spanning the gap.

The CDR3 region has the DNA TGTGCCAGCAGCTTAAGATTGGCGCGAGACAATGAGCAGTTCTTC. Encoded protein: CASSLRLARDNEQFF. This rearrangement joins TRBV7-3 to TRBJ2-1; D not resolved. This CDR3 region has 15 residues. The V gene lost 1 base and the J gene lost 5 bases, with 12 bases spanning the gap. Germline V gene sequence: CDR1 SGHTA, CDR2 FQGTGA.

This clonotype showed up just a few times. The chain is built from TRBV5-1 and TRBJ1-2; D might be TRBD1 (6 bases). Trimming took off 4 bases at V and 5 bases at J, with 21 bases between the two ends. The CDR3 contains 16 residues. Germline assignment: CDR1 SGHRS and CDR2 YFSETQ. CDR3 sequence reads: CASSTGQSSRGYGYTF. The CDR3 DNA sequence: TGCGCCAGCAGCACCGGACAGTCCTCTCGGGGGTATGGCTACACCTTC.

This clonotype appeared a few times. The chain uses TRBV9 and TRBJ2-3, with D possibly TRBD2 on 7 matching bases. CDR1 is SGDLS, CDR2 YYNGEE, per germline. Trimming removed 0 bases at V and 1 base at J, with 12 bases between. The CDR3 consists of 16 residues. DNA for the CDR3: TGTGCCAGCAGCGTAGCTGGGGGGGCAGGCACAGATACGCAGTATTTT. Translating it yields CASSVAGGAGTDTQYF.

V and J are TRBV5-6 and TRBJ2-3, with D perhaps TRBD1 or TRBD2 (6 bases each). Germline V gives CDR1 SGHDT, CDR2 YYEEEE. This CDR3 comprises 15 residues. Trimming removed 0 bases from V and 2 bases from J, with 10 bases in between. The CDR3 DNA reads as TGTGCCAGCAGCTTGGAGGGGGGAGCCACAGATACGCAGTATTTT. It yields the protein CASSLEGGATDTQYF.

This chain uses TRBV7-9 with TRBJ1-4; D perhaps matches TRBD1 (6 bases). The CDR3 consists of 15 residues. Germline CDR1 reads SEHNR; CDR2 reads FQNEAQ (reference sequence). The V and J ends lost 4 bases and 10 bases respectively, with 19 bases between them. The CDR3 nucleotides read TGTGCCAGCAGCTCAGGGGACGGCCGATCGGGAAAACTGTTTTTT. This translates into CASSSGDGRSGKLFF.

A single count supports this clonotype. This rearrangement joins TRBV7-2 to TRBJ2-1, with 10 bases that match TRBD1. This CDR3 is 15 amino acids long. The V segment lost 3 bases and the J segment 10 bases; nucleotides outside the gene matches: 9. The germline CDR1 and CDR2 sequences are SGHTA and FQGNSA. Here the CDR3 reads CASSFTGTGVWEQFF. The DNA for the CDR3 is TGTGCCAGCAGCTTCACCGGGACAGGGGTCTGGGAGCAGTTCTTC.

The sample holds a few counts of this clonotype. The V gene is TRBV11-1, the J gene TRBJ2-1; D unresolved. Germline-derived CDR1 and CDR2 are SGHAT and FQDESV (reference sequence). Trimming shortened V by 5 bases and J by 8 bases, and 22 bases separated the two germline ends. The CDR3 covers 16 residues. CDR3 sequence reads: CASSQERNPLRDEQFF. CDR3 nucleotide sequence: TGTGCCAGCAGCCAGGAACGGAACCCGTTAAGGGATGAGCAGTTCTTC.

This chain uses TRBV9 with TRBJ2-2, with 12 bases that match TRBD2. The germline gives CDR1 SGDLS, CDR2 YYNGEE. This CDR3 is built from 18 residues. Losses at the gene ends were 4 bases for V and 0 bases for J; bases not matched to a gene: 7. CDR3 sequence: CASSSGLAGLANTGELFF. As DNA, the CDR3 is TGTGCCAGCAGCTCGGGACTAGCGGGCCTCGCGAACACCGGGGAGCTGTTTTTT.

CDR3 in amino acids: CASSLTGPGQGTYEQYF. CDR3 bases: TGTGCCAGCAGTTTAACGGGGCCGGGACAGGGAACCTACGAGCAGTACTTC. V usage is TRBV28 and J usage is TRBJ2-7; TRBD1 matches at 9 bases. Germline lookup yields CDR1 MDHEN and CDR2 SYDVKM. CDR3 size: 17 residues. The trim removed 2 bases at V and 2 bases at J, leaving 10 bases unmatched.

The chain links TRBV12-5 to TRBJ2-1; D remains unclear. Deletions cut 2 bases from V and 9 bases from J, with 11 bases between. The CDR3 runs to 13 residues. Germline loops: CDR1 LGHNT, CDR2 FRNRAP. The CDR3 spells CASGLSPAPEQFF. The CDR3 region has the DNA TGTGCTAGTGGTTTGAGCCCGGCGCCTGAGCAGTTCTTC.

V is TRBV20-1 and J is TRBJ1-4, with 7 positions matching TRBD1. From germline, CDR1 is DFQATT and CDR2 SNEGSKA (reference sequence). V gave up 3 bases and J gave up 7 bases; unmatched junction bases: 11. The CDR3 runs to 15 residues. The CDR3 reads CSAREGGRGSEKLFF. CDR3 nucleotides: TGCAGTGCTAGGGAGGGGGGCAGGGGGAGTGAAAAACTGTTTTTT.

This clonotype has a handful of counts. This chain connects TRBV7-3 to TRBJ2-5, with D possibly being TRBD2 (6 bases). The CDR3 sequence is 15 residues long. Germline assignment: CDR1 SGHTA and CDR2 FQGTGA. V lost 5 bases and J 5 bases, leaving 18 bases between the germline ends. As DNA, the CDR3 is TGTGCCAGCAGCCTGTGGGACTTGCCTGGGGAGACCCAGTACTTC. This sequence encodes CASSLWDLPGETQYF.

This clonotype was seen more than once but under ten times. The V call is TRBV15, the J call TRBJ2-1; 7 bases line up with TRBD1. The ends lost 3 bases at V and 6 bases at J; junction bases unmatched: 2. Germline CDR1 LNHNV, CDR2 YYDKDF (reference sequence). This CDR3 region has 13 residues. The CDR3 spells CATSRDRLNEQFF. For the CDR3, the DNA is TGTGCCACCAGCAGGGACAGGCTCAATGAGCAGTTCTTC.